The TCR beta chain described here comes from a study of blood T cell repertoires in COVID-19. In the study overall: Acute and convalescent COVID-19 samples came from the United States, Italy and Spain. Sample material is recorded as cDNA or gDNA derived from T cells, B-cell-depleted T cells, or PBMCs.

Unmatched junction bases numbered 4, after V lost 9 bases and J lost 6 bases. The CDR3 is made up of 12 amino acids. CDR1 and CDR2 from the germline V gene are MNHEY and SMNVEV (reference sequence). Methods used by the authors: Amplification with reference gene primers provided the estimates of nucleated cell counts. Here immunoSEQ multiplex PCR was the method, and the copy in TCRdb shows in-frame clones only, minus some. D and trimming come from the DNA, and the V and J calls and clone size come from that table. The data show roughly 260,000 clones, roughly nine tenths seen once. This chain uses TRBV27 with TRBJ2-7; 11 positions match TRBD2. The sequence was obtained from a woman in her fifties or sixties who had recovered from COVID-19. The specimen sequenced was peripheral blood. The DNA for the CDR3 is TGTGCCAGTGGACTAGCGGGCGCCGAGCAGTACTTC. This translates into CASGLAGAEQYF.